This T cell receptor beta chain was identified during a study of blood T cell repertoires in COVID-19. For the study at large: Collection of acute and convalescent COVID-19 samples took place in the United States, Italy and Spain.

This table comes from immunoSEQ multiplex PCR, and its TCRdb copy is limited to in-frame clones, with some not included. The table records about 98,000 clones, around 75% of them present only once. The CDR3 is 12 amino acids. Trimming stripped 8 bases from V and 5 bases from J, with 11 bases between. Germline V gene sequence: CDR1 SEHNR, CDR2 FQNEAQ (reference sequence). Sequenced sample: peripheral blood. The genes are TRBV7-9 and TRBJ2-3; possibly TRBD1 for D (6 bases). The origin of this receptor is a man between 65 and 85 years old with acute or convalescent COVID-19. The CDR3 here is CASGDRQDTQYF. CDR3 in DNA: TGTGCCAGCGGTGACAGGCAAGATACGCAGTATTTT.